In its sample, the clone carrying this T cell receptor (beta chain) was seen many times. As yet, its antigen is unknown. The record originates from a study of CD8+CD57+ T cells in acquired aplastic anemia. Study-wide background: The average read count for CD4+ cells in healthy donors was 9 million to 14 million.

Both TCR beta VDJ combination and CDR3 sequence profiling were carried out. Genomic DNA was the template for this profiling. TCRdb ran MiXCR on the reads and lists one entry per CDR3 protein. The sample has around 190,000 distinct CDR3 sequences; about half are singletons. The CDR3 is 15 amino acids. The germline V and J ends were trimmed by 4 bases and 0 bases, with 13 bases remaining between them. In germline, CDR1 is ENHRY, CDR2 SYGVKD. Study outcomes and limitations: Patients had twenty-nine CD8+ CDR3 sequences in common with controls (the shared set). Controls and patients did not differ significantly in CD8+ Simpson's diversity.

This TCR came from a human donor in good health, serving as a control. Specimen: sorted CD4+, CD8+, or CD8+CD57+ T cells (not recorded which) from PBMCs. The chain carries TRBV10-3 and TRBJ2-7; TRBD1 might be the D (6 bases). CDR3 sequence: CAISGGQPSSYEQYF. As DNA, the CDR3 is TGTGCCATCAGTGGCGGACAGCCCAGCTCCTACGAGCAGTACTTC.